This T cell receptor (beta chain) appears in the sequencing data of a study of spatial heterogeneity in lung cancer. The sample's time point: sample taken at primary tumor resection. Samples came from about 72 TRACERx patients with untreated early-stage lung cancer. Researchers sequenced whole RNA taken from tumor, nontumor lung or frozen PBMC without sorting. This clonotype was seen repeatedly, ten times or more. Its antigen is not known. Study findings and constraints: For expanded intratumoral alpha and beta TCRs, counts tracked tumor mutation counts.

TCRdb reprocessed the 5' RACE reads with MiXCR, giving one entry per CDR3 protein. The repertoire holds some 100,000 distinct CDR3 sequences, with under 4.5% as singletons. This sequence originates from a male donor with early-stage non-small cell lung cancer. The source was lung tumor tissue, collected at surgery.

The CDR3 is CAYSVGAAGRQYF. The CDR3 DNA is TGTGCCTACTCCGTCGGCGCCGCAGGTCGGCAGTATTTT. The chain employs TRBV28 and TRBJ2-3; D remains ambiguous. The CDR3 is made up of 13 amino acids. Looked up from germline, CDR1 is MDHEN and CDR2 is SYDVKM. The V and J ends lost 11 bases and 11 bases respectively, with 23 bases between them.